This T cell receptor (beta chain) was recorded in a study of chemoradiotherapy in HPV16-positive cancers. Study results and caveats: Candidate HPV-specific clones and E7-related TCR motifs grew in tumor during treatment.

The CDR3 extends over 16 amino acids. V lost 5 bases, J lost 4 bases, and 20 bases lay in between. Germline V gives CDR1 SGHVS, CDR2 FNYEAQ. The table came from immunoSEQ multiplex PCR; TCRdb's copy has only in-frame clones and leaves some out. The sample consists of 9,500 to 15,000 clones, roughly four fifths of them appearing once. Regarding this clone: Its matching antigen is unknown.

Over chemoradiotherapy, repertoires were sampled more than once. Sample collection occurred from a patient who underwent chemoradiotherapy. The chain combines TRBV7-6 with TRBJ1-1, with D possibly TRBD1 on 6 matching bases. The clonotype comes from a human donor with HPV-associated anogenital cancer. As DNA, the CDR3 is TGTGCCAGCAGCCCATTGGTGCAGGGGAAAGTCACTGAAGCTTTCTTT. It translates to CASSPLVQGKVTEAFF.